This entry lists 4 T cell receptor beta chains sequenced from one sample in a study of cytomegalovirus exposure and HLA in healthy donors. The PCR made use of 60 Vbeta and 13 Jbeta primers. The repertoire was sequenced with immunoSEQ multiplex PCR; TCRdb's copy has only in-frame clones and lacks some. The table gives approximately 20,000 clones; the top ten clones make up around 23% of it. Source material: PBMCs. These TCRs come from a man aged 60-69 years in good health and CMV-seropositive.

V gene TRBV6-6 combines with J gene TRBJ2-1; D might be TRBD1 (6 bases). Germline V lookup: CDR1 MNHNY, CDR2 SVGAGI (reference sequence). The CDR3 has 14 residues. The V end lost 10 bases, the J end lost 4 bases, and 17 bases lay between the germline ends. Written as DNA, the CDR3 is TGTGCCATCTCGACAGGACCAACTTACAATGAGCAGTTCTTC. Protein: CAISTGPTYNEQFF.

V and J are TRBV6-5 and TRBJ2-7, with 8 bases lining up with TRBD1. V shed 2 bases, J shed 4 bases, and the junction held 7 bases outside the gene matches. Germline V gene data show CDR1 as MNHEY and CDR2 as SVGAGI. The CDR3 covers 15 residues. The DNA for the CDR3 is TGTGCCAGCAGTTACAAGAGACAGGGGAGGTACGAGCAGTACTTC. Amino acid sequence: CASSYKRQGRYEQYF.

V gene TRBV18 combines with J gene TRBJ2-5; tentatively, D is TRBD2 (6 bases). Germline assignment: CDR1 KGHSH and CDR2 LQKENI. Trimming pared 4 bases from V and 0 bases from J, leaving 15 bases between. This CDR3 is 16 amino acids long. The DNA for the CDR3 is TGTGCCAGCTCACAGAGTAGCGGAGGGTACCAAGAGACCCAGTACTTC. This codes for CASSQSSGGYQETQYF.

V is TRBV30 and J is TRBJ1-5; D gene unclear. Germline lookup yields CDR1 GTSNPN and CDR2 SVGIG (reference sequence). The CDR3 sequence is 16 residues long. Trimming took off 0 bases at V and 3 bases at J, with 15 bases between the two ends. Here the CDR3 reads CAWSVGVGDTNQPQHF. CDR3 nucleotide sequence: TGTGCCTGGAGTGTCGGAGTCGGGGATACCAATCAGCCCCAGCATTTT.